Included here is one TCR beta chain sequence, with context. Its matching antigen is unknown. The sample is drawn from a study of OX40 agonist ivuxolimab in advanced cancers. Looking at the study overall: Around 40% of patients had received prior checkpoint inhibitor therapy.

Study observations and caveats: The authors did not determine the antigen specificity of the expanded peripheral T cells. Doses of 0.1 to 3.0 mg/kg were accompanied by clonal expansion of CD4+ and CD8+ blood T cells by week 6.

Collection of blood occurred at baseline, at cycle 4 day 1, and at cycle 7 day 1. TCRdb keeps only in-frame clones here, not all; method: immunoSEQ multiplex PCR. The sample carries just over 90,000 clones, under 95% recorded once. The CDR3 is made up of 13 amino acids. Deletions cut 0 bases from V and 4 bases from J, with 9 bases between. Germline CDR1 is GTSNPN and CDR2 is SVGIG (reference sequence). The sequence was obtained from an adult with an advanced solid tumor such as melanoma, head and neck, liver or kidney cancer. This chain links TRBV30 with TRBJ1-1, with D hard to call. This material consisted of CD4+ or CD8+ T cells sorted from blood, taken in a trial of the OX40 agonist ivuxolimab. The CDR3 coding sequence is TGTGCCTGGAGTGTCGGGTTGGGCACTGAAGCTTTCTTT. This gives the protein CAWSVGLGTEAFF. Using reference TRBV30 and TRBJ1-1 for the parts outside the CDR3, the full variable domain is SQTIHQWPATLVQPVGSPLSLECTVEGTSNPNLYWYRQAAGRGLQLLFYSVGIGQISSEVPQNLSASRPQDRQFILSSKKLLLSDSGFYLCAWSVGLGTEAFFGQGTRLTVV.